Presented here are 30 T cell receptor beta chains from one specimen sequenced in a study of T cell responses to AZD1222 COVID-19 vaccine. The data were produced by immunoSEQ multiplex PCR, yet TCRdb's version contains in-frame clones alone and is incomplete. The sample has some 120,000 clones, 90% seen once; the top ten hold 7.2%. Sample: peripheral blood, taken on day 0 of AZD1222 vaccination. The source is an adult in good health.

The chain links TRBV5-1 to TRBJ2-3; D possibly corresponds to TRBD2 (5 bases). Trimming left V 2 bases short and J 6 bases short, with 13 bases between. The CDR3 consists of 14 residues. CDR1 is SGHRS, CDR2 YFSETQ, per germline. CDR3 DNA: TGCGCCAGCAGCTTAAGGGAGAGGTCTGATACGCAGTATTTT. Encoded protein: CASSLRERSDTQYF. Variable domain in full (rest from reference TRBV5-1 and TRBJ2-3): KAGVTQTPRYLIKTRGQQVTLSCSPISGHRSVSWYQQTPGQGLQFLFEYFSETQRNKGNFPGRFSGRQFSNSRSEMNVSTLELGDSALYLCASSLRERSDTQYFGPGTRLTVL.

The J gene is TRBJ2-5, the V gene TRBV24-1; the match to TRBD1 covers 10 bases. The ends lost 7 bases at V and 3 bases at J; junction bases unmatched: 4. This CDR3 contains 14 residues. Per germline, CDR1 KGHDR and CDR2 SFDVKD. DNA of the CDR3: TGTGCCACCAGAGGGACAGGGGTAAAAGAGACCCAGTACTTC. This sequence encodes CATRGTGVKETQYF.

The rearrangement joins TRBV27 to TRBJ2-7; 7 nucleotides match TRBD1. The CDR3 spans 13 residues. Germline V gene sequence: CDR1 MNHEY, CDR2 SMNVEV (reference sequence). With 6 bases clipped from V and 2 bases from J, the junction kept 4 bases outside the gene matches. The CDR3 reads CASRGQLTYEQYF. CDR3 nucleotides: TGTGCCAGCAGGGGACAGTTGACCTACGAGCAGTACTTC.

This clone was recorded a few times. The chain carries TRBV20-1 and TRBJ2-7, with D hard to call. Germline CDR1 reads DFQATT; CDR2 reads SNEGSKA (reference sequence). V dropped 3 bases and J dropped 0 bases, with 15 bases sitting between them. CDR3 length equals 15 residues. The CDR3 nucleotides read TGCAGTGCTAGTCCGATCGAGAGGAGCTCCTACGAGCAGTACTTC. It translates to CSASPIERSSYEQYF.

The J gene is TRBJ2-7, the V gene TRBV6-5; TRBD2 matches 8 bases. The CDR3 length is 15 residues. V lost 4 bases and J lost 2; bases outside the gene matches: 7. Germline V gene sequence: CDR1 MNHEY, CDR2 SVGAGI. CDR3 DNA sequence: TGTGCCAGCAGTTCGGGGGGGGGCTATCCCTACGAGCAGTACTTC. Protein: CASSSGGGYPYEQYF.

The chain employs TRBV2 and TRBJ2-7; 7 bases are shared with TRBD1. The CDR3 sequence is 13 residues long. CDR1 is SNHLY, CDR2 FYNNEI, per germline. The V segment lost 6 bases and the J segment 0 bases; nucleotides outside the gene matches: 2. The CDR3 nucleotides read TGTGCCAGCAGACAGGGGCCCTCCTACGAGCAGTACTTC. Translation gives CASRQGPSYEQYF.

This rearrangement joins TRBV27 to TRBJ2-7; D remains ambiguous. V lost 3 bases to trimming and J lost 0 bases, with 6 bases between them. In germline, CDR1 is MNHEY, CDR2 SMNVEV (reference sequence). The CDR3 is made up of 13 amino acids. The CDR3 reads CASSLTNSYEQYF. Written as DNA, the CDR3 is TGTGCCAGCAGTTTGACAAACTCCTACGAGCAGTACTTC.

The CDR3 coding sequence is TGTGCCAGCAGTTTATCTTCCAGCACAGATACGCAGTATTTT. Residues: CASSLSSSTDTQYF. V gene TRBV27 combines with J gene TRBJ2-3; no definite D call. Trimming took off 0 bases at V and 0 bases at J, with 4 bases between the two ends. This CDR3 contains 14 residues. The germline V gene encodes CDR1 MNHEY and CDR2 SMNVEV (reference sequence).

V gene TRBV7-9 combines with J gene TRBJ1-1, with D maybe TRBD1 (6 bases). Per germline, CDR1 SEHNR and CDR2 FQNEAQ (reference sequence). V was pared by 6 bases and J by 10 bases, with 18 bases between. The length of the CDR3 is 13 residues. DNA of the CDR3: TGTGCCAGCAGTCAAGGGCGGGGGGCCGGAGCTTTCTTT. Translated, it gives CASSQGRGAGAFF.

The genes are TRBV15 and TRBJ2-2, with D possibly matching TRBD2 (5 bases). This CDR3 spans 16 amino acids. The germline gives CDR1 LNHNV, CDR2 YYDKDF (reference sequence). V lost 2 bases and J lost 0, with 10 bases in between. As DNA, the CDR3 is TGTGCCACCAGCAGACCCCCCGGGGCGAACACCGGGGAGCTGTTTTTT. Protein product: CATSRPPGANTGELFF.

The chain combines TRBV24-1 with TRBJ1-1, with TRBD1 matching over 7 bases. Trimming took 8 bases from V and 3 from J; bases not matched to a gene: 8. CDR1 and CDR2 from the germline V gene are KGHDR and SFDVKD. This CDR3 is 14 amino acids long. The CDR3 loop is CATMKGGADTEAFF. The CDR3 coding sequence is TGTGCCACCATGAAAGGGGGCGCTGACACTGAAGCTTTCTTT.

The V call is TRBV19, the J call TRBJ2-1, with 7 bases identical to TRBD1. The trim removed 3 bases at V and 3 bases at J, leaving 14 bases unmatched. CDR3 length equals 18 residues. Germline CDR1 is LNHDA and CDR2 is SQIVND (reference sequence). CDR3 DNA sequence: TGTGCCAGTAGTATTTTCTACGGACAGGTGTCCATCTACAATGAGCAGTTCTTC. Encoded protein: CASSIFYGQVSIYNEQFF.

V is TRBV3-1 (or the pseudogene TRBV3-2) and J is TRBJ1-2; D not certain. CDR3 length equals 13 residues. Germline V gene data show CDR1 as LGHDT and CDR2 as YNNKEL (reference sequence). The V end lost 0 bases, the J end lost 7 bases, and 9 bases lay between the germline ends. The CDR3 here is CASSQEWGRGYTF. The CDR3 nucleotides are TGTGCCAGCAGCCAAGAATGGGGTCGTGGCTACACCTTC.

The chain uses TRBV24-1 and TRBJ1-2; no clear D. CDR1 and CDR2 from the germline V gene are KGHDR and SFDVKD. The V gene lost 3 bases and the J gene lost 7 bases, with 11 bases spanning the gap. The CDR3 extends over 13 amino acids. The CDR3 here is CATSDEGFRGYTF. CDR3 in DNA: TGTGCCACCAGTGATGAAGGATTCCGTGGCTACACCTTC.

The CDR3 region has the DNA TGTGCCAGCAGTACGACAGGATCCAATGAGCAGTTCTTC. This encodes CASSTTGSNEQFF. V and J are TRBV12-3 or TRBV12-4 and TRBJ2-1, with D possibly TRBD1 on 6 matching bases. The CDR3 is made up of 13 amino acids. V was cut by 5 bases and J by 6 bases, with 11 bases left in between.

CDR3 nucleotides: TGTGCCACCAGCAGAGTTGCTTCAGGGGGCGATGGCTACACCTTC. This sequence encodes CATSRVASGGDGYTF. This chain links TRBV15 with TRBJ1-2; 8 nucleotides align to TRBD1. After removal of 1 base from V and 6 bases from J, the junction contained 7 bases not matched to a gene. This CDR3 has 15 residues. CDR1 is LNHNV and CDR2 is YYDKDF in the germline V gene (reference sequence). Filled out from reference TRBV15 and TRBJ1-2, the complete variable domain reads DAMVIQNPRYQVTQFGKPVTLSCSQTLNHNVMYWYQQKSSQAPKLLFHYYDKDFNNEADTPDNFQSRRPNTSFCFLDIRSPGLGDTAMYLCATSRVASGGDGYTFGSGTRLTVV.

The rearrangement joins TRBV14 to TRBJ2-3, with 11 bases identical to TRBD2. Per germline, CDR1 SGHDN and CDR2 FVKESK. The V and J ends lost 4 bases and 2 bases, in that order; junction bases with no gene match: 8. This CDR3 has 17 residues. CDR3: CASSRYGTSGPTDTQYF. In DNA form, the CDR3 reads TGTGCCAGCAGCCGATATGGGACTAGCGGACCCACAGATACGCAGTATTTT.

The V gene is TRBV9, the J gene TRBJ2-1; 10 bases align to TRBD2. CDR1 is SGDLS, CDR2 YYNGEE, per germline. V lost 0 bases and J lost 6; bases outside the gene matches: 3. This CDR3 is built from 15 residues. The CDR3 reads CASSVAASGSNEQFF. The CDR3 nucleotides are TGTGCCAGCAGCGTAGCGGCTAGCGGGAGCAATGAGCAGTTCTTC.

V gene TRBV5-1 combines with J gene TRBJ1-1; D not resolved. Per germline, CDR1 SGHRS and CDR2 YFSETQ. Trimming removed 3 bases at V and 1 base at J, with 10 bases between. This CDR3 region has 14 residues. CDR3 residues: CASSSIWANTEAFF. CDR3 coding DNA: TGCGCCAGCAGCTCGATTTGGGCGAACACTGAAGCTTTCTTT.

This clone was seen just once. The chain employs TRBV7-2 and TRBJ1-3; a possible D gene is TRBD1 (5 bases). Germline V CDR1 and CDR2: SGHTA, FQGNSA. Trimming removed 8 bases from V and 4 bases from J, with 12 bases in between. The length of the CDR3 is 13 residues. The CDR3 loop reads CASGSKGGNTIYF. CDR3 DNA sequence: TGTGCCAGCGGAAGTAAGGGGGGAAACACCATATATTTT.

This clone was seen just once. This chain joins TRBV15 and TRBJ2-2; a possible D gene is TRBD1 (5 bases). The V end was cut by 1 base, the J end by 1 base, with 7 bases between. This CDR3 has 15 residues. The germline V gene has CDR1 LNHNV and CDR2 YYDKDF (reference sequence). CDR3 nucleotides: TGTGCCACCAGCAGAGGGGGCCAGAACACCGGGGAGCTGTTTTTT. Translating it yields CATSRGGQNTGELFF.

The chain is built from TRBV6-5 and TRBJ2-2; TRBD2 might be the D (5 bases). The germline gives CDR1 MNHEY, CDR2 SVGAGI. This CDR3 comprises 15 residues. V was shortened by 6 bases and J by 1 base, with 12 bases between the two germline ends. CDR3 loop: CASRPGLRNTGELFF. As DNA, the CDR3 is TGTGCCAGCAGACCCGGACTCAGGAACACCGGGGAGCTGTTTTTT.

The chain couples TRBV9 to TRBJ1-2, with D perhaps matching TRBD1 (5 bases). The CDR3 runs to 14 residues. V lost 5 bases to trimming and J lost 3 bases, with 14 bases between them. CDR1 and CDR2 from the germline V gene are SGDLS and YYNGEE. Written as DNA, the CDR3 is TGTGCCAGCAGTAGAACCGGGACCCACTATGGCTACACCTTC. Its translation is CASSRTGTHYGYTF.

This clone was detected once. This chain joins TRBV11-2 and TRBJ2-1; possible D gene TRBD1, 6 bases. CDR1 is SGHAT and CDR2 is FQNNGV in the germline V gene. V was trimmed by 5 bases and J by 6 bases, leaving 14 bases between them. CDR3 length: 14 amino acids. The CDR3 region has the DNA TGTGCCAGCAGCCTACGTGAAGGGGGCAATGAGCAGTTCTTC. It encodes CASSLREGGNEQFF.

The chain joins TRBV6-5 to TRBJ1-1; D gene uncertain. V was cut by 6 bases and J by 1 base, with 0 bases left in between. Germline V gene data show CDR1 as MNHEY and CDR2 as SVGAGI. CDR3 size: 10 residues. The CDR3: CASRNTEAFF. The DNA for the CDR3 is TGTGCCAGCAGGAACACTGAAGCTTTCTTT.

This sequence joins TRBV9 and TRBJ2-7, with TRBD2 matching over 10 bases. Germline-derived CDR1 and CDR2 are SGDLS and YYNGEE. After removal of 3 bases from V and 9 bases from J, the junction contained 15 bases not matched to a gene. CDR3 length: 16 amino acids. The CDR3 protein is CASSARQGLAGDRQYF. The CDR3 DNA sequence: TGTGCCAGCAGCGCCCGACAGGGCCTAGCGGGAGATAGGCAGTACTTC.

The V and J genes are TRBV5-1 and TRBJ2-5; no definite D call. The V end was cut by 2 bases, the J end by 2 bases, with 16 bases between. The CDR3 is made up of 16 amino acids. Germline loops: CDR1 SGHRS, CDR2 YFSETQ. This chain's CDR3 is CASSLSWNLEQETQYF. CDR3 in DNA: TGCGCCAGCAGCTTATCATGGAATTTGGAGCAAGAGACCCAGTACTTC.

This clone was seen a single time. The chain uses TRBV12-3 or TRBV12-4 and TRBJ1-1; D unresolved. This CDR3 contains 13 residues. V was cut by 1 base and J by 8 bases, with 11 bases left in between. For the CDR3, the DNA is TGTGCCAGCAGTTTAGGGCGGGGAAGCGAAGCTTTCTTT. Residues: CASSLGRGSEAFF.

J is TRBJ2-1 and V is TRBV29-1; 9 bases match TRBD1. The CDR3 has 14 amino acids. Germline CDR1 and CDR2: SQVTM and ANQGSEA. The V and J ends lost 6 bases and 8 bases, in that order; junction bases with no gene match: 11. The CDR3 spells CSVGQGSGTDEQFF. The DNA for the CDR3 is TGCAGCGTCGGACAGGGGTCAGGTACTGATGAGCAGTTCTTC.

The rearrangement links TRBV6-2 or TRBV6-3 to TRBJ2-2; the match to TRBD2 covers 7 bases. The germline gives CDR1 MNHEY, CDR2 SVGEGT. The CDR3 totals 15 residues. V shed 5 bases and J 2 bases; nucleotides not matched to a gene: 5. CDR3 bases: TGTGCCAGCAGTCATCCGGGACTAAACACCGGGGAGCTGTTTTTT. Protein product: CASSHPGLNTGELFF.